This T cell receptor (beta chain) was profiled in a study of T cells in Graves' hyperthyroidism and ophthalmopathy. Amplified regions were TCR beta CDR3 sequences from RNA transcripts. First-round RT-PCR of the TCR CDR3 relied on the HTBI primer set. TCRdb fed the multiplex PCR reads into MiXCR, producing one record per CDR3 protein. The top ten hold over 15% of the sample, which has about 480,000 distinct CDR3 sequences, approximately 15% seen once. Germline loops: CDR1 MNHEY, CDR2 SMNVEV (reference sequence). Trimming left V 4 bases short and J 4 bases short, with 14 bases between. The CDR3 runs to 14 residues. Worth noting for this clonotype: One base away lies a much larger clone, so this may be a sequencing read error.

The sample consisted of blood. The clonotype comes from a woman aged 18-29 years with Graves' hyperthyroidism. The genes are TRBV27 and TRBJ2-7; D is unclear. This chain's CDR3 is CASSCLGSRYEQYF. In DNA form, the CDR3 reads TGTGCCAGCAGTTGCTTAGGTAGTCGATACGAGCAGTACTTC.